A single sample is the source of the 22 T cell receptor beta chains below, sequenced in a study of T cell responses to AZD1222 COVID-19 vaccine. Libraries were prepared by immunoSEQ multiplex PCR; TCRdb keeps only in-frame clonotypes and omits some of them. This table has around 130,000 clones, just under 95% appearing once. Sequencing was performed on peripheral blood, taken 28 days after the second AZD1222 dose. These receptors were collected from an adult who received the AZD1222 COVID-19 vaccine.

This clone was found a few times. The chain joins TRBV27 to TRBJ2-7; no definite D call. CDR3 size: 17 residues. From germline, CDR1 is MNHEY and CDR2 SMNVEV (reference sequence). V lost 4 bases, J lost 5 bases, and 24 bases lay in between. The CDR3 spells CASSSQTSLLGLDEQYF. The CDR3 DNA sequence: TGTGCCAGCAGTTCCCAGACGAGTCTTTTAGGGCTCGACGAGCAGTACTTC.

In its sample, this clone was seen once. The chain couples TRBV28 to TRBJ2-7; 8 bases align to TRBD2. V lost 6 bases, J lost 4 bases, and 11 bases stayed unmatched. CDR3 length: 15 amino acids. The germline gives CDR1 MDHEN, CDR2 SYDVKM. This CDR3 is CASRRTSGGGYEQYF. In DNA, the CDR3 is TGTGCCAGCAGACGAACTAGCGGAGGGGGGTACGAGCAGTACTTC.

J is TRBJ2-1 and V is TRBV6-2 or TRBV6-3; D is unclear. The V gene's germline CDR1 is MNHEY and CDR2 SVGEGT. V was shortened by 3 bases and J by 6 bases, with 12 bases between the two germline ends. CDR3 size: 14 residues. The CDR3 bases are TGTGCCAGCAGTTATGTCGGCAGCCGCAATGAGCAGTTCTTC. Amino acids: CASSYVGSRNEQFF.

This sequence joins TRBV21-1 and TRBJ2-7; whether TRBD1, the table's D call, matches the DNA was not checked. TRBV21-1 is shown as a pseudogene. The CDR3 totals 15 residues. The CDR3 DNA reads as TGTGCCAGCAGCGGCCGGACAGGCCCGTCCTACGAGCAGTACTTC. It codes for CASSGRTGPSYEQYF.

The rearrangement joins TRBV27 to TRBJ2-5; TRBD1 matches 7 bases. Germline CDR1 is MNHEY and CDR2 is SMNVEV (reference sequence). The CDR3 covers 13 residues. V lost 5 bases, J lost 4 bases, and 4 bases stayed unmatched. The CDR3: CASSRQGAETQYF. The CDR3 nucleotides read TGTGCCAGCAGTCGACAGGGCGCAGAGACCCAGTACTTC.

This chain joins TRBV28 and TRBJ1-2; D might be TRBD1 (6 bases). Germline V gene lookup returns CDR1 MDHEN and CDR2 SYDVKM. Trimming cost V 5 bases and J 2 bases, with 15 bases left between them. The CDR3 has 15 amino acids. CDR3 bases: TGTGCCAGCAGTCTGATACCAGGGGCGAACTATGGCTACACCTTC. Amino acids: CASSLIPGANYGYTF.

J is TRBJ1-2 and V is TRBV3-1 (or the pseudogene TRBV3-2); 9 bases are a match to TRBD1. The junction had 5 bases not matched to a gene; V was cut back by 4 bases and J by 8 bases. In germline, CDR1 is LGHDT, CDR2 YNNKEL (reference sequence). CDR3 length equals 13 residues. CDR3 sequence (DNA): TGTGCCAGCAGCCTCACAGGGGGCGCCGGCTACACCTTC. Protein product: CASSLTGGAGYTF.

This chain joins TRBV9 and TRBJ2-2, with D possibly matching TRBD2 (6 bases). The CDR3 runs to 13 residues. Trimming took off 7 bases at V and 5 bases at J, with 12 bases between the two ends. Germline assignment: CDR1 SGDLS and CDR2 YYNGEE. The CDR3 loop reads CASEYSGTGELFF. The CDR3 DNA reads TGTGCCAGCGAGTATAGCGGTACCGGGGAGCTGTTTTTT.

This CDR3 reads CASSQDLGYGYTF. The CDR3, as DNA: TGTGCCAGCAGCCAAGACCTGGGCTATGGCTACACCTTC. The chain combines TRBV14 with TRBJ1-2; D is unresolved. CDR1 is SGHDN, CDR2 FVKESK, per germline. Trimming stripped 0 bases from V and 4 bases from J, with 6 bases between. This CDR3 comprises 13 residues.

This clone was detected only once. This CDR3 reads CASSETGGNQPQHF. The DNA of the CDR3 is TGTGCCAGCAGTGAAACAGGGGGCAATCAGCCCCAGCATTTT. This chain uses TRBV6-1 with TRBJ1-5; TRBD1 agrees at 7 bases. With 2 bases clipped from V and 2 bases from J, the junction kept 0 bases outside the gene matches. CDR3 length: 14 amino acids. Germline V gene data show CDR1 as MNHNS and CDR2 as SASEGT.

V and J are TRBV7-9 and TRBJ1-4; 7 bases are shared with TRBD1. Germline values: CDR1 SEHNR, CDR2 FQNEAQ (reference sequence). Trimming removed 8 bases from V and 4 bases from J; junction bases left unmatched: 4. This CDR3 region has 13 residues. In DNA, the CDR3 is TGTGCCAGCCGGGACAGAAATAATGAAAAACTGTTTTTT. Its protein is CASRDRNNEKLFF.

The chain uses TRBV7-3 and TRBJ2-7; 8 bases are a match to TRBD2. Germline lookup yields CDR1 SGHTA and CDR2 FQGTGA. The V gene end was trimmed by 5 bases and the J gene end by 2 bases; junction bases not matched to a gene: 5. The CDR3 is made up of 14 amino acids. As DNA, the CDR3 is TGTGCCAGCAGCCCAGGACTAGCCCCCTACGAGCAGTACTTC. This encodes CASSPGLAPYEQYF.

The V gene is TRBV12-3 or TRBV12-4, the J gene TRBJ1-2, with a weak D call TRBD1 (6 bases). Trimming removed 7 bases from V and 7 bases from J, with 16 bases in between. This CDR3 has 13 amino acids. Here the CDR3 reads CASIYGTLGGYTF. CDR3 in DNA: TGTGCCAGCATTTACGGGACACTCGGTGGCTACACCTTC.

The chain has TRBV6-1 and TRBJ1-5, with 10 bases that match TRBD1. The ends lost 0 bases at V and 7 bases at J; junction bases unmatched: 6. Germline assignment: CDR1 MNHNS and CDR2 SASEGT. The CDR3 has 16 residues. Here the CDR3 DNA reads TGTGCCAGCAGTGAAGCCTGGGGACAGGGGCGACAGCCCCAGCATTTT. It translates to CASSEAWGQGRQPQHF.

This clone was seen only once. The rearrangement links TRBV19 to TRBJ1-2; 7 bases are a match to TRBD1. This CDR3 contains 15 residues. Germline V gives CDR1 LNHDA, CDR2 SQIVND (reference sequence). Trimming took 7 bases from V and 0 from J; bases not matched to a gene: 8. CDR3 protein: CASNRPGQSNYGYTF. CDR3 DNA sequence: TGTGCCAGTAACCGTCCGGGACAGTCTAACTATGGCTACACCTTC.

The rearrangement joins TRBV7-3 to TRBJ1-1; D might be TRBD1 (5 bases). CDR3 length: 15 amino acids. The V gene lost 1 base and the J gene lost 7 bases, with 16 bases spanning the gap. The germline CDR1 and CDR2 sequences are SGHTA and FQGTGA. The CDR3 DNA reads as TGTGCCAGCAGCTTAAGTCCCGGAGACAGACTTGAAGCTTTCTTT. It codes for CASSLSPGDRLEAFF.

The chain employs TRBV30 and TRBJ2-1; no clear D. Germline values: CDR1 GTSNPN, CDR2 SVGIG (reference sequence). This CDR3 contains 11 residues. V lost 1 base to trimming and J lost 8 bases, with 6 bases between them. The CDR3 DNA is TGTGCCTGGAGTGCTCGCGATGAGCAGTTCTTC. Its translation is CAWSARDEQFF.

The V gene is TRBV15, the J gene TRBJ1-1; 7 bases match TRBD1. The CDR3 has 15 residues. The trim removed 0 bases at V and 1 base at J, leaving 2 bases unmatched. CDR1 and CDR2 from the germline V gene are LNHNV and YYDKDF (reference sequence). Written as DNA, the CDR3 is TGTGCCACCAGCAGAGAGGGGACAGCGAACACTGAAGCTTTCTTT. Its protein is CATSREGTANTEAFF.

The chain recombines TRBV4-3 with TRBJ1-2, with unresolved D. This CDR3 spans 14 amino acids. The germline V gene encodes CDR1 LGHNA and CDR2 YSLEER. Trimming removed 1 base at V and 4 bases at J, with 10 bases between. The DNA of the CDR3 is TGCGCCAGCAGCCAAGTAGTCAGTTCCTATGGCTACACCTTC. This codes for CASSQVVSSYGYTF.

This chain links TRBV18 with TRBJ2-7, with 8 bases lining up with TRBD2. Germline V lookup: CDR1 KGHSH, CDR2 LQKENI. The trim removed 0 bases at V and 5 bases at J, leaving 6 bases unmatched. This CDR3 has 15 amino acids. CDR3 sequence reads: CASSPPPGLVDEQYF. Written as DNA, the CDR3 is TGTGCCAGCTCACCACCGCCGGGACTAGTGGACGAGCAGTACTTC.

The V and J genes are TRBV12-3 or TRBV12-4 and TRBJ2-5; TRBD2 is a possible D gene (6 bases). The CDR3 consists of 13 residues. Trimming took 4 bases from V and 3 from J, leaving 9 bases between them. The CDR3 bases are TGTGCCAGCAGTTGGGGCGGGGAAGAGACCCAGTACTTC. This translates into CASSWGGEETQYF.

This CDR3 is CASSVNGPSTIYF. In nucleotides, the CDR3 is TGTGCCAGTAGCGTAAACGGCCCGAGCACCATATATTTT. This rearrangement joins TRBV19 to TRBJ1-3; D is uncertain. Germline values: CDR1 LNHDA, CDR2 SQIVND (reference sequence). The CDR3 has 13 residues. V lost 6 bases and J lost 9, with 15 bases in between.